A single T cell receptor (beta chain) is shown here with its context. It has no known antigen specificity. Within one base of it there is no much larger clone, and no base qualities were kept. In light of the paper, this sample's time point label describes: healthy volunteer bleed at 6 weeks. Unfractionated whole blood was collected in Tempus Blood RNA tubes, and total RNA was extracted from that blood. About 5 healthy volunteers were used as TCR sequencing controls and were bled at day 0, 2 weeks and 6 weeks. This sample stems from a study of human T cells and chemical hapten exposure (dated by TCRdb to 2020 to 2023). With respect to the entire study: Libraries were pooled for sequencing, and per-sample TCR yields varied mainly because of small differences in library volumes within the pool. This study followed changes in the peripheral blood TCR repertoire in vivo during primary and secondary sensitization of alopecia patients to the hapten diphenylcyclopropenone (DPC). For every blood RNA sample, sequencing covered both the TCR alpha and TCR beta chains. Results and caveats for the whole study, not just this receptor: DPC sensitization did not change how many TCRs were above 1 in 1000 frequency, and no evidence was found of alterations in global repertoire structure. Repeated subsampling changed both the strength of the expansion versus patch-test correlation and the threshold at which that correlation became significant.

In the germline V gene, CDR1 corresponds to MGHDK and CDR2 to SYGVNS. The CDR3 holds 17 amino acids from the cysteine to the phenylalanine. Only the CDR3 DNA stays, 51 bases, in frame from base 1. V drops 2 bases and J drops 0 bases, leaving 13 bases in between. Receptor amplification or capture employed RACE. Sequenced using a NextSeq 500. During library preparation, unique molecular identifiers were attached to individual cDNA molecules so that TCRs could be counted in a quantitative, reproducible way. In the original analysis: The median number of TCRs per sample was some 100,000, ranging from about 20,000 to 700,000. The Decombinator software suite was used to annotate V, J and CDR3 in the TCR reads. To make PS versus PT1 abundance plots, every sample was subsampled to the same number of TCRs (28,000). Expanded TCRs were defined as absent before sensitization and observed at least eight times at the 2-week time point. Using fastp trimming at Q25 and MiXCR clonotype assembly, TCRdb reanalyzed the public sequencing data and kept in-frame beta chains. Under each unique CDR3 protein, matching rows form one entry showing the most common genes and DNA. The V and J calls shown here were made by TCRdb, not taken from the authors' results. The table for this sample lists tens of thousands of distinct CDR3 sequences; 8.6% of them were counted only once. The leading ten clones occupy approximately 1.5% of the sample.

This TCR derives from a male donor in good health. Some clones in this sample may be carry-over from other donors' samples. Recombination connected TRBV25-1 to TRBJ2-2; the D gene is possibly TRBD1, with 6 bases matching. Sequencing input: whole blood. The CDR3 here reads CASSEKPGQSNTGELFF. The DNA sequence is TGTGCCAGCAGTGAAAAACCCGGACAGTCGAACACCGGGGAGCTGTTTTTT. The entire variable domain, with the stretches around the CDR3 drawn from the reference TRBV25-1 and TRBJ2-2 proteins, is EADIYQTPRYLVIGTGKKITLECSQTMGHDKMYWYQQDPGMELHLIHYSYGVNSTEKGDLSSESTVSRIRTEHFPLTLESARPSHTSQYLCASSEKPGQSNTGELFFGEGSRLTVL.